The 24 T cell receptor beta chains below all came from one sample that was sequenced in a study of blood T cell repertoires in COVID-19. TCRdb's table, derived via immunoSEQ multiplex PCR, lists solely in-frame clones and lacks some. This table has approximately 200,000 clones, more than 80% appearing once. The sample taken for sequencing was PBMCs or T cells enriched from blood (not recorded which). The receptors were sampled from a man aged 25 to 40 who had recovered from COVID-19.

The rearrangement joins TRBV12-1 to TRBJ2-7; the D segment call TRBD2 is taken from the table without a DNA check. TRBV12-1 has pseudogene status. The CDR3 consists of 15 residues. The DNA for the CDR3 is TGTGCCAGCAGCTTCCCACGGAGGGTCCTCGACGAGCAGTACTTC. This translates into CASSFPRRVLDEQYF.

CDR3 in amino acids: CASSLWGQGGSPLHF. As DNA, the CDR3 is TGTGCCAGCAGCTTATGGGGACAGGGGGGTTCACCCCTCCACTTT. The chain combines TRBV5-5 with TRBJ1-6, with TRBD1 matching 11 bases. This CDR3 has 15 residues. The V gene's germline CDR1 is SGHKS and CDR2 YYEKEE (reference sequence). With V trimmed by 2 bases and J by 9 bases, 4 bases remained unmatched. Complete variable domain (other parts from reference TRBV5-5 and TRBJ1-6): DAGVTQSPTHLIKTRGQQVTLRCSPISGHKSVSWYQQVLGQGPQFIFQYYEKEERGRGNFPDRFSARQFPNYSSELNVNALLLGDSALYLCASSLWGQGGSPLHFGNGTRLTVT.

The chain couples TRBV27 to TRBJ1-2; 8 bases align to TRBD1. Germline CDR1 is MNHEY and CDR2 is SMNVEV (reference sequence). After removal of 1 base from V and 10 bases from J, the junction contained 8 bases not matched to a gene. The CDR3 has 14 residues. The DNA of the CDR3 is TGTGCCAGCAGTTTATTTGATGGACAGGGCGCCTACACCTTC. Translated, it gives CASSLFDGQGAYTF.

The V call is TRBV30, the J call TRBJ1-2; unclear D gene. V was clipped by 4 bases and J by 5 bases, with 11 bases between them. This CDR3 is built from 12 residues. CDR1 is GTSNPN, CDR2 SVGIG, per germline (reference sequence). The CDR3 reads CAWTPGRYGYTF. In nucleotides, the CDR3 is TGTGCCTGGACCCCGGGGAGATATGGCTACACCTTC.

The chain has TRBV27 and TRBJ1-4; no firm D call. The V end was cut by 0 bases, the J end by 2 bases, with 4 bases between. Germline V CDR1 and CDR2: MNHEY, SMNVEV (reference sequence). This CDR3 contains 14 residues. CDR3 loop: CASSLSETNEKLFF. For the CDR3, the DNA is TGTGCCAGCAGTTTATCTGAGACTAATGAAAAACTGTTTTTT.

The genes are TRBV29-1 and TRBJ2-2; 9 nucleotides match TRBD2. In germline, CDR1 is SQVTM, CDR2 ANQGSEA. Trimming took 7 bases from V and 7 from J; bases not matched to a gene: 7. This CDR3 has 13 amino acids. The CDR3 nucleotides read TGCAGCGCACGGACTAGCGCGGGCGGGGAGCTGTTTTTT. Its protein product is CSARTSAGGELFF.

The gene calls are TRBV7-6 and TRBJ1-5, with a weak D call TRBD1 (5 bases). V was shortened by 1 base and J by 0 bases, with 10 bases between the two germline ends. CDR3 length equals 16 residues. CDR1 and CDR2 (germline): SGHVS, FNYEAQ. CDR3 DNA sequence: TGTGCCAGCAGCTTAGGGACGGGGGGTAGCAATCAGCCCCAGCATTTT. Protein sequence: CASSLGTGGSNQPQHF.

V gene TRBV7-8 combines with J gene TRBJ1-5; 10 bases are shared with TRBD1. CDR3 length: 18 amino acids. CDR1 SGHVS and CDR2 FQNEAQ come from the germline V gene. V lost 2 bases and J lost 4; bases outside the gene matches: 11. The CDR3: CASSLKATGGVNNQPQHF. CDR3 DNA sequence: TGTGCCAGCAGCTTAAAGGCGACAGGGGGCGTCAATAATCAGCCCCAGCATTTT.

The chain uses TRBV28 and TRBJ1-2; D perhaps matches TRBD1 (5 bases). Per the germline V gene, CDR1 is MDHEN and CDR2 is SYDVKM. There are 14 residues in the CDR3. V was shortened by 7 bases and J by 4 bases, with 16 bases between the two germline ends. CDR3 nucleotide sequence: TGTGCCAGCAATCCGGGGGGAGGGAGCTATGGCTACACCTTC. Translated: CASNPGGGSYGYTF.

This clone has only one observation. The gene calls are TRBV11-2 and TRBJ2-3; possible D gene TRBD1, 6 bases. The germline V and J ends were trimmed by 1 base and 0 bases, with 11 bases remaining between them. CDR3 length equals 16 residues. CDR1 and CDR2 (germline): SGHAT, FQNNGV. The CDR3 DNA reads as TGTGCCAGCAGCTTAGCACAGGGCCTTAGCACAGATACGCAGTATTTT. Amino acid sequence: CASSLAQGLSTDTQYF.

V gene TRBV24-1 combines with J gene TRBJ2-3; 8 nucleotides align to TRBD2. This CDR3 spans 16 amino acids. The V and J ends lost 4 bases and 4 bases, in that order; junction bases with no gene match: 9. Germline values: CDR1 KGHDR, CDR2 SFDVKD. CDR3 region: CATSDPGLAGADTQYF. The CDR3 bases are TGTGCCACCAGTGACCCCGGACTAGCCGGCGCAGATACGCAGTATTTT.

The CDR3 DNA sequence: TGTGCCAGCAGCTTGTCGGGACAGAGCACAGATACGCAGTATTTT. It specifies CASSLSGQSTDTQYF. The chain employs TRBV5-4 and TRBJ2-3, with 7 nucleotides matching TRBD1. Germline V gives CDR1 SGHNT, CDR2 YYREEE (reference sequence). The ends lost 1 base at V and 0 bases at J; junction bases unmatched: 2. CDR3 size: 15 residues.

V gene TRBV19 combines with J gene TRBJ2-5; 10 bases are shared with TRBD1. The CDR3 is made up of 15 amino acids. V dropped 4 bases and J dropped 4; count of bases not matched to a gene: 6. CDR1 is LNHDA, CDR2 SQIVND, per germline (reference sequence). The CDR3 sequence is CASSRTGTGAETQYF. The CDR3 DNA sequence: TGTGCCAGTAGTAGAACCGGGACAGGGGCAGAGACCCAGTACTTC.

The table lists this clone with a few counts. This chain joins TRBV10-3 and TRBJ1-2; 9 bases are a match to TRBD1. The CDR3 extends over 12 amino acids. Trimming removed 5 bases from V and 7 bases from J; junction bases left unmatched: 2. Looked up from germline, CDR1 is ENHRY and CDR2 is SYGVKD. In DNA form, the CDR3 reads TGTGCCATCAGTTCACAGGGGGCTGGCTACACCTTC. Translation gives CAISSQGAGYTF.

The V gene is TRBV7-2, the J gene TRBJ1-1; D perhaps matches TRBD1 (5 bases). The CDR3 runs 16 residues. V lost 5 bases to trimming and J lost 1 base, with 17 bases between them. Germline CDR1 is SGHTA and CDR2 is FQGNSA. The CDR3 DNA sequence: TGTGCCAGCAGCCCTTTGGGGCCTCTGGGGAACACTGAAGCTTTCTTT. It specifies CASSPLGPLGNTEAFF.

This rearrangement joins TRBV2 to TRBJ1-5, with TRBD1 matching 7 bases. J was trimmed by 7 bases and V by 7 bases; bases with no gene match: 4. From germline, CDR1 is SNHLY and CDR2 FYNNEI. The CDR3 contains 12 residues. In nucleotides, the CDR3 is TGTGCCAGCAATCGGGACAGCCAGCCCCAGCATTTT. Its translation is CASNRDSQPQHF.

The chain is built from TRBV24-1 and TRBJ2-7, with D possibly matching TRBD1 (6 bases). V gave up 4 bases and J gave up 5 bases, with 11 bases separating them. The CDR3 spans 13 residues. Per germline, CDR1 KGHDR and CDR2 SFDVKD. The CDR3 sequence: CATSDYRVHEQYF. The CDR3 bases are TGTGCCACCAGTGACTACAGGGTCCACGAGCAGTACTTC.

The chain carries TRBV6-5 and TRBJ1-1, with D tentatively TRBD1 (6 bases). CDR3 size: 15 residues. Germline V gene lookup returns CDR1 MNHEY and CDR2 SVGAGI. V dropped 10 bases and J dropped 1 base, with 19 bases sitting between them. In DNA form, the CDR3 reads TGTGCCACTAAAAAATCAGGGGCGCCGAACACTGAAGCTTTCTTT. Encoded protein: CATKKSGAPNTEAFF.

V gene TRBV9 combines with J gene TRBJ2-1; 12 bases agree with TRBD1. Germline loops: CDR1 SGDLS, CDR2 YYNGEE. The CDR3 is 15 residues long. Unmatched junction bases numbered 3, after V lost 3 bases and J lost 5 bases. The CDR3 loop reads CASSDGTGGNNEQFF. The CDR3 DNA reads as TGTGCCAGCAGCGACGGGACAGGGGGCAACAATGAGCAGTTCTTC.

The V and J genes are TRBV5-4 and TRBJ1-2; 7 nucleotides agree with TRBD1. Per the germline V gene, CDR1 is SGHNT and CDR2 is YYREEE (reference sequence). The length of the CDR3 is 15 residues. J lost 6 bases, V lost 0 bases, and 8 bases had no gene match. This chain's CDR3 is CASSLDRGEGDGYTF. CDR3 bases: TGTGCCAGCAGCTTGGACAGGGGCGAAGGGGATGGCTACACCTTC. The whole variable domain, remainder taken from reference TRBV5-4 and TRBJ1-2, is ETGVTQSPTHLIKTRGQQVTLRCSSQSGHNTVSWYQQALGQGPQFIFQYYREEENGRGNFPPRFSGLQFPNYSSELNVNALELDDSALYLCASSLDRGEGDGYTFGSGTRLTVV.

The chain carries TRBV13 and TRBJ2-3; 8 bases map to TRBD1. In germline, CDR1 is PRHDT, CDR2 FYEKMQ (reference sequence). Trimming at V came to 5 bases and at J to 3 bases, leaving 13 bases not matched to a gene. The CDR3 has 17 amino acids. The DNA for the CDR3 is TGTGCCAGCAGCACCGGACAGGGCTTGCTCGGAACAGATACGCAGTATTTT. This gives the protein CASSTGQGLLGTDTQYF.

This clone turned up a few times. The chain couples TRBV29-1 to TRBJ2-3; 14 bases fit TRBD2. Germline V CDR1 and CDR2: SQVTM, ANQGSEA. V lost 5 bases, J lost 5 bases, and 6 bases stayed unmatched. This CDR3 comprises 15 residues. The CDR3 protein is CSVSPGTSGGDTQYF. CDR3 DNA sequence: TGCAGCGTTAGCCCCGGGACTAGCGGGGGAGATACGCAGTATTTT.

The gene calls are TRBV15 and TRBJ2-3, with 11 positions matching TRBD2. V was clipped by 2 bases and J by 0 bases; unmatched bases: 7. This CDR3 is built from 18 residues. CDR1 LNHNV and CDR2 YYDKDF come from the germline V gene (reference sequence). CDR3 in DNA: TGTGCCACCAGCAGATCGGCGGCTAGCGGGGGGAGCACAGATACGCAGTATTTT. It specifies CATSRSAASGGSTDTQYF.

This clone was detected once. The V gene is TRBV4-2, the J gene TRBJ2-2; a weak D match, TRBD2 (6 bases). V was cut by 0 bases and J by 6 bases, with 14 bases left in between. The V gene's germline CDR1 is LGHNA and CDR2 YNFKEQ. The CDR3 is 16 residues long. The CDR3 loop reads CASSQDSSGGSGELFF. CDR3 in DNA: TGTGCCAGCAGCCAAGATTCGTCCGGGGGTTCCGGGGAGCTGTTTTTT.